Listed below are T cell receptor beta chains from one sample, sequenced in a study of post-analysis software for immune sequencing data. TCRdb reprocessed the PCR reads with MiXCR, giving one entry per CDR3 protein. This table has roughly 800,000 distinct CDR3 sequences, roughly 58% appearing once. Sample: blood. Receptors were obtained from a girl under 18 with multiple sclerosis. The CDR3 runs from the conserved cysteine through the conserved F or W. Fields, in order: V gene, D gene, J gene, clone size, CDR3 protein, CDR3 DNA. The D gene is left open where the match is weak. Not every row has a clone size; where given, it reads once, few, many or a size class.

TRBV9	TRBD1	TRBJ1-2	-	CASSPGQPYGHTF	TGTGCCAGCAGCCCGGGACAGCCCTATGGCCACACCTTC
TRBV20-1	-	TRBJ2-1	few	CSARDGPGTHLFNEQFF	TGCAGTGCTAGAGATGGGCCCGGGACGCATCTTTTCAATGAGCAGTTCTTC
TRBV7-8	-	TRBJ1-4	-	CASSSRADEKLFF	TGTGCCAGCAGCTCTCGGGCTGATGAAAAACTGTTTTTT
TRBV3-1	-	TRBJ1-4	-	CASSEDRYNEKLFF	TGTGCCAGCAGCGAGGACAGATATAATGAAAAACTGTTTTTT
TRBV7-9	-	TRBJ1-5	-	CASSHGLDQPQHF	TGTGCCAGCAGCCACGGACTCGATCAGCCCCAGCATTTT
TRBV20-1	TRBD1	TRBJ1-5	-	CSARALQGNQPQHF	TGCAGTGCTAGGGCTCTACAGGGGAATCAGCCCCAGCATTTT
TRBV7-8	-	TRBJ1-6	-	CASSPITGANNSPLHF	TGTGCCAGCAGCCCCATTACAGGCGCGAATAATTCACCCCTCCACTTT
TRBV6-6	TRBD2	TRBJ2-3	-	CASRGIAGGQSTDTQYF	TGTGCCAGCAGGGGGATAGCGGGAGGCCAAAGCACAGATACGCAGTATTTT
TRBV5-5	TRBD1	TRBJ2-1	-	CASSFMGQTTFYNEQFF	TGTGCCAGCAGCTTTATGGGACAGACTACTTTCTACAATGAGCAGTTCTTC
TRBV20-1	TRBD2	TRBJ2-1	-	CSAPRLANNEQFF	TGCAGTGCTCCGAGACTAGCGAACAATGAGCAGTTCTTC
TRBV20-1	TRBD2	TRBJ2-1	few	CSASLTSGTNEQFF	TGCAGTGCTAGCCTGACTAGCGGGACCAATGAGCAGTTCTTC
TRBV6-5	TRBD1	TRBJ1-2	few	CASREGQGNYGYTF	TGTGCCAGCAGGGAAGGACAGGGTAACTATGGCTACACCTTC
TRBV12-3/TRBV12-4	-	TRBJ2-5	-	CASQILSGTQYF	TGTGCCAGCCAAATCCTGTCGGGGACCCAGTACTTC
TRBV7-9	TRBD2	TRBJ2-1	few	CASSKLAGVSHEQFF	TGTGCCAGCAGCAAGCTAGCGGGAGTCTCCCATGAGCAGTTCTTC
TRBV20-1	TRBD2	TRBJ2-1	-	CSARESGRALNEQFF	TGCAGTGCTAGAGAAAGCGGGAGGGCCCTTAATGAGCAGTTCTTC
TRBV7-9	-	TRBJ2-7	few	CASSSIPVEQYF	TGTGCCAGCAGTTCAATACCGGTCGAGCAGTACTTC
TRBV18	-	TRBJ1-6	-	CASSPGTQNSPLHF	TGTGCCAGCTCACCGGGGACTCAGAATTCACCCCTCCACTTT
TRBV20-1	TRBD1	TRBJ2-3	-	CSAIDRADTQYF	TGCAGTGCGATTGACAGGGCAGATACGCAGTATTTT
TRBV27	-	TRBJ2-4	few	CASSFKAIQYF	TGTGCCAGCAGTTTCAAAGCCATTCAGTACTTC
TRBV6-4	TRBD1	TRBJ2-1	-	CASSEQGTGGRNEQFF	TGTGCCAGCAGTGAACAGGGGACAGGAGGGCGCAATGAGCAGTTCTTC
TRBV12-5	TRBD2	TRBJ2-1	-	CASGFILPGLAIRNEQFF	TGTGCTAGTGGTTTCATTCTCCCGGGACTAGCGATTCGCAATGAGCAGTTCTTC
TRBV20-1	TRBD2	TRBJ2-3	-	CSASKRERPRTDTQYF	TGCAGTGCTTCCAAGCGGGAGAGACCTCGTACAGATACGCAGTATTTT
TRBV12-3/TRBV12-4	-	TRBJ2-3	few	CASSPLSRGAGRTDTQYF	TGTGCCAGCAGTCCTCTTAGTAGGGGGGCAGGGAGGACAGATACGCAGTATTTT
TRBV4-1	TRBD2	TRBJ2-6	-	CASSARGGSGANVLTF	TGCGCCAGCAGCGCACGCGGGGGCTCTGGGGCCAACGTCCTGACTTTC
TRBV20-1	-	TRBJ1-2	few	CSARVGAYGYTF	TGCAGTGCTAGAGTAGGGGCCTATGGCTACACCTTC
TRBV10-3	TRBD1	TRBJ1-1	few	CAITGDRNTEAFF	TGTGCCATCACGGGGGACAGGAACACTGAAGCTTTCTTT
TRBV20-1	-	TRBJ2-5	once	CSARDSWVLGETQYF	TGCAGTGCTAGAGATTCATGGGTCCTGGGAGAGACCCAGTACTTC
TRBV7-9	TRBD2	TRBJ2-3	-	CASSRTSGKGDTQYF	TGTGCCAGCAGCCGGACTAGCGGAAAGGGGGATACGCAGTATTTT
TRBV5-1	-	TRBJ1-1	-	CASSFDQGGAFF	TGCGCCAGCAGCTTTGATCAGGGTGGAGCTTTCTTT
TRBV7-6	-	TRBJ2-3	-	CASSLETTDTQYF	TGTGCCAGCAGCTTAGAAACCACAGATACGCAGTATTTT
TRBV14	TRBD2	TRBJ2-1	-	CASSRTGTSGDNEQFF	TGTGCCAGCAGCCGAACCGGGACTAGCGGGGACAATGAGCAGTTCTTC
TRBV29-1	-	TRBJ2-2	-	CSGGRTGELFF	TGCAGCGGAGGGCGCACCGGGGAGCTGTTTTTT
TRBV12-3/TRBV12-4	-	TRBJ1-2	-	CASSLAQGYTF	TGTGCCAGCAGTTTAGCCCAAGGCTACACCTTC
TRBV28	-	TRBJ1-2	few	CASSGANYGYTF	TGTGCCAGCAGTGGGGCTAACTATGGCTACACCTTC
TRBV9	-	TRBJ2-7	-	CASSVGPGSYEQYF	TGTGCCAGCAGCGTAGGGCCGGGGTCCTACGAGCAGTACTTC
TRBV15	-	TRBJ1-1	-	CATGAWNTEAFF	TGTGCCACCGGTGCGTGGAACACTGAAGCTTTCTTT
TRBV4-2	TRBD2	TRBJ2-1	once	CASRLTSGRNNEQFF	TGTGCCAGCAGACTTACTAGCGGGAGAAACAATGAGCAGTTCTTC
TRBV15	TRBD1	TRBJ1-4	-	CATSRVGQYNEKLFF	TGTGCCACCAGCAGAGTGGGACAGTACAATGAAAAACTGTTTTTT
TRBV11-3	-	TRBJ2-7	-	CASSLDSQETYEQYF	TGTGCCAGCAGCTTAGATTCACAGGAAACCTACGAGCAGTACTTC
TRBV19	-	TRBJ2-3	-	CASSIGAGLGDTQYF	TGTGCCAGTAGTATTGGTGCTGGGTTGGGGGATACGCAGTATTTT
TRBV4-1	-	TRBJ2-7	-	CASSQEKGGIYEQYF	TGCGCCAGCAGCCAAGAAAAGGGGGGCATCTACGAGCAGTACTTC
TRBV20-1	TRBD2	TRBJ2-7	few	CSDGTSGSYEQYF	TGCAGTGATGGGACTAGCGGGTCCTACGAGCAGTACTTC
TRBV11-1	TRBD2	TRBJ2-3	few	CASSRTSLAGGPQNTDTQYF	TGTGCCAGCAGCCGGACCTCGCTAGCGGGAGGTCCACAGAATACAGATACGCAGTATTTT
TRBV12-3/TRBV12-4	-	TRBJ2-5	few	CASSPTGGGIETQYF	TGTGCCAGCAGTCCCACAGGGGGAGGGATTGAGACCCAGTACTTC
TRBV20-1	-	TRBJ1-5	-	CSARDGGFNQPQHF	TGCAGTGCTAGAGACGGGGGTTTCAATCAGCCCCAGCATTTT
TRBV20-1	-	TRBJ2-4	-	CSAGRGAKNIQYF	TGCAGTGCAGGGAGGGGGGCCAAAAACATTCAGTACTTC
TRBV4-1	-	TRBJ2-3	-	CASSQVSVADTQYF	TGCGCCAGCAGCCAAGTTAGTGTGGCAGATACGCAGTATTTT
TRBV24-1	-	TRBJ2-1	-	CATSDLKGRVRSNEQFF	TGTGCCACCAGTGATTTGAAGGGCAGGGTCAGATCCAATGAGCAGTTCTTC
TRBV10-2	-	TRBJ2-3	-	CASSESRGADTQYF	TGCGCCAGCAGTGAGTCGAGGGGCGCAGATACGCAGTATTTT
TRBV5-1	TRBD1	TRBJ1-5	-	CASSLTGGAGNQPQHF	TGCGCCAGCAGCTTAACAGGGGGCGCGGGCAATCAGCCCCAGCATTTT
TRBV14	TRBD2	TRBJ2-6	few	CASSLGLAGGPISGANVLTF	TGTGCCAGCAGCCTCGGACTAGCGGGAGGGCCAATTTCTGGGGCCAACGTCCTGACTTTC
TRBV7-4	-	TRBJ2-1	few	CASSLGTPENEQFF	TGTGCCAGCAGCTTAGGGACTCCAGAGAATGAGCAGTTCTTC